This T cell receptor (beta chain) is from a study of cytomegalovirus exposure and HLA in healthy donors. Comments on this clone: Its cognate antigen is unknown.

Study-level results: Roughly uniform sequencing depth across donors was assumed, possibly incorrectly.

CDR3 length: 16 residues. With 3 bases removed from V and 0 bases from J, the gap between germline ends came to 11 bases. The germline V gene has CDR1 LNHDA and CDR2 SQIVND (reference sequence). Vbeta (60) and Jbeta (13) primers were used in the PCR. Sequencing was performed with immunoSEQ multiplex PCR; in TCRdb, only in-frame clones are kept and a portion is missing. The sample consists of around 150,000 clones, around four fifths of them appearing once. Sequencing used PBMCs. The V call is TRBV19, the J call TRBJ1-4, with a tentative D call TRBD1 (5 bases). The origin of this receptor is a man younger than 40 in good health. DNA of the CDR3: TGTGCCAGTAGTATCGGGGCGGGGGCAACTAATGAAAAACTGTTTTTT. Encoded protein: CASSIGAGATNEKLFF.